This record concerns one T cell receptor beta chain sequence. Its antigen remains undetermined. No base qualities exist here, and no much larger clone lies one base off it. The immunoSEQ Assay, a bias-controlled multiplex PCR, was used to amplify TCRbeta CDR3 regions from genomic DNA. The study's own analysis went as follows. Nucleated cell counts per sample were estimated from amplification of reference gene primers within the assay. To quantify the absolute abundance of each unique TCRbeta CDR3 rearrangement, sequence reads were collapsed and filtered. For each sample, productive Simpson clonality was calculated by taking the square root of Simpson's diversity index across productive rearrangements. TCRdb obtained this table from immuneACCESS and retained in-frame rearrangements with V and J assigned. These tables miss some clones; where compared with another copy, unresolved V genes account for less than half of the shortfall, and the remainder is unexplained. D and trimming were read from the DNA, whereas the V and J calls and clone size are those reported in that table. In this sample the table shows fewer than 250,000 clones, around four fifths of which occur a single time. 1.9% of the sample rests with the top ten.

This sample stems from a study of blood T cell repertoires in COVID-19 (dated by TCRdb to 2020 to 2022). Notes on the research overall: The collaborator samples originated in the United States, Italy and Spain and spanned the acute and convalescent phases of COVID-19. The prospective study material was composed of cDNA or gDNA derived from T cells, B-cell-depleted T cells, or PBMCs. Deeply sampled blood TCRbeta repertoires from subjects exposed to, actively infected with, or recovered from COVID-19 were included in the dataset. The repertoires were released in a freely available public database meant as a resource for research on the immune response to SARS-CoV-2. The samples were drawn from two sources: the first 160 participants of the ongoing ImmuneRACE study, and 1,200 or so subjects contributed by 6 global collaborators. A de-identified subject ID, COVID-19 status, age in years and sex were almost always included in the sample metadata. Where available, HLA class I and class II types were obtained from metadata supplied by the sample provider rather than from assay-based typing. Points the paper makes about the study in general: Clinical and demographic metadata were provided uncurated, with the amount varying by source and participant.

The collaborating institutions used their own protocols to collect whole blood in K2EDTA tubes. For TCRbeta analysis, collaborators shipped samples in one of three forms: frozen whole blood, isolated PBMCs, or DNA extracted from either of those sample types. The sample taken for sequencing was peripheral blood. The TCR sequence derives from a woman over 75 with acute or convalescent COVID-19.

The DNA sequence follows: TGTGCCAGCAGCGTAGTGGGTGGGACACCCTTTGAGCAGTTCTTC. Its product reads: CASSVVGGTPFEQFF. This sequence uses TRBV9 and TRBJ2-1; the D segment could be TRBD1, given 6 matching bases. The trim is 0 bases for V and 9 bases for J, with a gap of 16 bases between the germline ends. CDR1 and CDR2, per the germline V gene, are SGDLS and YYNGEE. CDR3 length: 15 amino acids, cysteine to phenylalanine. Solely the CDR3 DNA is kept, with 45 bases framed from the first base.